These 12 T cell receptor beta chains were sequenced from one sample in a study of T cells in Graves' hyperthyroidism and ophthalmopathy. It was RNA transcripts that yielded the amplified TCR beta CDR3 regions. TCR CDR3 regions were first amplified by RT-PCR with HTBI primers. From the multiplex PCR reads, TCRdb called clonotypes with MiXCR, one entry per CDR3 protein. This table holds 600,000 or so distinct CDR3 sequences, 15% to 20% found once. The specimen sequenced was blood. These receptors were collected from a woman in her twenties or thirties with Graves' hyperthyroidism.

This clonotype was counted many times. This rearrangement joins TRBV10-3 to TRBJ2-3, with TRBD2 matching over 11 bases. CDR3 size: 16 residues. Germline V gene lookup returns CDR1 ENHRY and CDR2 SYGVKD. J lost 2 bases, V lost 3 bases, and 4 bases had no gene match. In DNA, the CDR3 is TGTGCCATCAGTGAAGGGACTAGCGGAACCACAGATACGCAGTATTTT. This translates into CAISEGTSGTTDTQYF.

The chain recombines TRBV12-3 or TRBV12-4 with TRBJ1-1; 7 bases agree with TRBD1. CDR3 length equals 15 residues. Trimming at V came to 0 bases and at J to 1 base, leaving 2 bases not matched to a gene. The CDR3 sequence is CASSLADRRNTEAFF. The DNA for the CDR3 is TGTGCCAGCAGTTTAGCGGACAGGCGGAACACTGAAGCTTTCTTT.

This clonotype was found a few times. The chain links TRBV5-1 to TRBJ2-2; 14 bases agree with TRBD2. Losses at the gene ends were 4 bases for V and 5 bases for J; bases not matched to a gene: 7. This CDR3 is 17 amino acids long. The germline V gene encodes CDR1 SGHRS and CDR2 YFSETQ. The CDR3 coding sequence is TGCGCCAGCAGCCCAGGGACTAGCGGGAGTGGGACCGGGGAGCTGTTTTTT. It encodes CASSPGTSGSGTGELFF.

This clonotype was counted between two and nine times. J is TRBJ1-2 and V is TRBV6-1; D is unresolved. CDR1 and CDR2 from the germline V gene are MNHNS and SASEGT. The CDR3 runs 12 residues. Trimming shortened V by 8 bases and J by 3 bases, and 10 bases separated the two germline ends. The CDR3 coding sequence is TGTGCCAGCGGGAGTAAGGACTATGGCTACACCTTC. Amino acids: CASGSKDYGYTF.

This clonotype has only a few counts. The genes are TRBV6-2 or TRBV6-3 and TRBJ1-5; TRBD1 is a possible D gene (6 bases). The CDR3 extends over 15 amino acids. Trimming took 2 bases from V and 0 from J, leaving 8 bases between them. CDR1 MNHEY and CDR2 SVGEGT come from the germline V gene. The CDR3 nucleotides are TGTGCCAGCAGTTACACAGGGTATAGCAATCAGCCCCAGCATTTT. This codes for CASSYTGYSNQPQHF.

The chain has TRBV4-1 and TRBJ1-5; D unresolved. Germline CDR1 is MGHRA and CDR2 is YSYEKL. The V gene lost 2 bases and the J gene lost 6 bases, with 8 bases spanning the gap. The CDR3 has 13 residues. CDR3 nucleotides: TGCGCCAGCAGCCAATCTTTAGGTCAGCCCCAGCATTTT. Translating gives CASSQSLGQPQHF.

Of note for this clonotype: Just one base apart from a much larger clone, this may be a read error. The rearrangement links TRBV5-1 to TRBJ2-5, with a tentative D call TRBD2 (6 bases). The CDR3 is 13 amino acids. V was cut by 2 bases and J by 5 bases, with 10 bases left in between. Germline V gives CDR1 SGHRS, CDR2 YFSETQ. The CDR3 DNA reads TGCGCCAGCAGCTTCGAGAGCGGGGAGACCCAGTACTTC. The encoded protein is CASSFESGETQYF.

J is TRBJ2-5 and V is TRBV20-1; a possible D gene is TRBD2 (6 bases). The germline gives CDR1 DFQATT, CDR2 SNEGSKA (reference sequence). This CDR3 spans 13 amino acids. V was clipped by 2 bases and J by 5 bases, with 12 bases between them. CDR3 nucleotides: TGCAGTGCTAGATGGGGGAGCGGGGAGACCCAGTACTTC. It encodes CSARWGSGETQYF.

This clonotype was counted a few times. The J gene is TRBJ2-2, the V gene TRBV20-1, with a possible D match to TRBD1 (6 bases). The germline CDR1 and CDR2 sequences are DFQATT and SNEGSKA (reference sequence). Trimming cost V 4 bases and J 5 bases, with 17 bases left between them. The CDR3 sequence is 15 residues long. CDR3 in amino acids: CSAKTGAVGTGELFF. The CDR3 nucleotides are TGCAGTGCTAAGACAGGCGCCGTAGGGACCGGGGAGCTGTTTTTT.

Comments on this clonotype: One end of the junction fails to match germline, which may point to a read error. The chain joins TRBV6-2 or TRBV6-3 to TRBJ1-1, with D unclear. The CDR3 runs 15 residues. Germline CDR1 is MNHEY and CDR2 is SVGEGT. In DNA form, the CDR3 reads TGTGCCAGCAGTTACTCACGGCAGATGAACACTGAAGCTTCCTTT. It translates to CASSYSRQMNTEASF.

The chain couples TRBV14 to TRBJ2-2; D ambiguous. CDR1 is SGHDN and CDR2 is FVKESK in the germline V gene. V was pared by 0 bases and J by 1 base, with 12 bases between. There are 17 residues in the CDR3. CDR3 coding DNA: TGTGCCAGCAGCCAAGATTTGGCCTTTTTGAACACCGGGGAGCTGTTTTTT. Its protein product is CASSQDLAFLNTGELFF.

The sample holds a few counts of this clonotype. The rearrangement links TRBV11-2 to TRBJ2-1, with a weak D call TRBD1 (5 bases). The CDR3 loop spans 14 amino acids. V was trimmed by 2 bases and J by 3 bases, leaving 8 bases between them. Per germline, CDR1 SGHAT and CDR2 FQNNGV. The DNA for the CDR3 is TGTGCCAGCAGCTTATATGACAGCTACAATGAGCAGTTCTTC. It specifies CASSLYDSYNEQFF.